This TCR beta chain was observed in a study of T cells of healthy individuals. This clonotype was detected only a few times. Germline CDR1 reads DFQATT; CDR2 reads SNEGSKA (reference sequence). The CDR3 consists of 15 residues. Trimming took 6 bases from V and 2 from J; bases not matched to a gene: 13. Each CDR3 protein is one row after TCRdb ran MiXCR on the 5' RACE reads. The sample has approximately 100,000 distinct CDR3 sequences; roughly 15% are singletons. This chain uses TRBV20-1 with TRBJ2-7, with 7 bases aligning to TRBD2. The sequence derives from a human donor in good health. CDR3 coding DNA: TGCAGTGCCCTTCGAAGTGGGGGGGGAACCTACGAGCAGTACTTC. Its translation is CSALRSGGGTYEQYF.